This T cell receptor (beta chain) was obtained from a study of cytomegalovirus exposure and HLA in healthy donors. General study points: V segments that were indistinguishable, TRBV6-2 and TRBV6-3 among them, were omitted from analysis. The authors later linked a missense DCLRE1C variant to TCR beta V- and J-gene trimming. In an earlier analysis, in roughly 580 donors, most V segments appeared productive either ~87% or ~30% of the time. Donor immune exposure was known only as CMV serostatus.

PCR primers comprised 60 Vbeta and 13 Jbeta primers. The data were produced by immunoSEQ multiplex PCR, yet TCRdb's version contains in-frame clones alone and is incomplete. Here the sample spans some 110,000 clones, roughly 13% being singletons. V trimming: 6 bases; J trimming: 5 bases; junction bases outside the gene matches: 5. The CDR3 spans 14 residues. Germline V gives CDR1 SNHLY, CDR2 FYNNEI. This clone was seen a handful of times. Its antigen remains unidentified. This clonotype originated in a man aged 40-55 years in good health and CMV-seropositive. This chain uses TRBV2 with TRBJ1-1; 11 bases are shared with TRBD1. Sequences were obtained from PBMCs. The CDR3 here is CASRGQGARTEAFF. In nucleotides, the CDR3 is TGTGCCAGCAGAGGACAGGGGGCAAGGACTGAAGCTTTCTTT.